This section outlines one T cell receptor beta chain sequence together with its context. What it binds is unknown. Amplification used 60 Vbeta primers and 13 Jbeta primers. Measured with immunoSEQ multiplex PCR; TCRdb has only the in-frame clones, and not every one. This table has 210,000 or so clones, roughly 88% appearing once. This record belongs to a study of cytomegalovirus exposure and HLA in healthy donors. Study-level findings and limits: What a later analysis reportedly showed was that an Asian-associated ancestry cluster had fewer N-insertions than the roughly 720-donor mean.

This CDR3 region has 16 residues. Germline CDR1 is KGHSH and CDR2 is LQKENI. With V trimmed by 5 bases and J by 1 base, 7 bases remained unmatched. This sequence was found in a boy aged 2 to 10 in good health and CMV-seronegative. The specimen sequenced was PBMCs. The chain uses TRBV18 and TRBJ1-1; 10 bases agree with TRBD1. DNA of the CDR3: TGTGCCAGCTCAGCCGGGACAGGGGAAAAGAACACTGAAGCTTTCTTT. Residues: CASSAGTGEKNTEAFF.